These 26 T cell receptor beta chains came from one sample sequenced in a study of blood T cell repertoires in COVID-19. The assay was immunoSEQ multiplex PCR, and TCRdb's table has in-frame clones only and misses some. The sample contains 200,000 or so clones, roughly nine tenths of which appear only once. Sequencing used peripheral blood. The receptors here all came from a man between 65 and 85 years old with active or convalescent COVID-19.

The chain couples TRBV19 to TRBJ1-5; 8 bases fit TRBD1. V lost 5 bases to trimming and J lost 6 bases; unmatched junction nucleotides: 3. The germline gives CDR1 LNHDA, CDR2 SQIVND (reference sequence). This CDR3 region has 13 residues. The CDR3 spells CASSAGGSQPQHF. The CDR3 nucleotides are TGTGCCAGTAGTGCAGGGGGCTCTCAGCCCCAGCATTTT.

The chain has TRBV5-1 and TRBJ2-5; D is perhaps TRBD2 (6 bases). Germline V CDR1 and CDR2: SGHRS, YFSETQ. The CDR3 is 18 residues long. Trimming took 4 bases from V and 5 from J, leaving 27 bases between them. CDR3 loop: CASSRQGVAARGGETQYF. The DNA for the CDR3 is TGCGCCAGCAGCCGACAAGGGGTAGCGGCCCGTGGGGGGGAGACCCAGTACTTC.

In its sample, this clone was seen once. The J gene is TRBJ2-1, the V gene TRBV29-1; TRBD1 matches 8 bases. The CDR3 covers 17 residues. Germline-derived CDR1 and CDR2 are SQVTM and ANQGSEA. J lost 6 bases, V lost 5 bases, and 18 bases had no gene match. CDR3 sequence: CSVLGGVTGQEINEQFF. Here the CDR3 DNA reads TGCAGCGTTCTGGGTGGTGTGACGGGACAGGAAATCAATGAGCAGTTCTTC.

CDR3 sequence reads: CAWSEGVGGYTF. CDR3 DNA: TGTGCCTGGAGTGAGGGGGTTGGTGGCTACACCTTC. The rearrangement uses TRBV30 and TRBJ1-2; maybe TRBD1 (6 bases). Germline V gene lookup returns CDR1 GTSNPN and CDR2 SVGIG (reference sequence). This CDR3 region has 12 residues. The V end lost 1 base, the J end lost 7 bases, and 10 bases lay between the germline ends.

This rearrangement joins TRBV28 to TRBJ1-4, with D possibly being TRBD1 (6 bases). The CDR3 has 15 amino acids. The germline gives CDR1 MDHEN, CDR2 SYDVKM. The germline V and J ends were trimmed by 1 base and 8 bases, with 14 bases remaining between them. CDR3 DNA: TGTGCCAGCAGTTTATCTGGTCAGGGGACGGAAAAACTGTTTTTT. The encoded protein is CASSLSGQGTEKLFF.

The V gene is TRBV6-2 or TRBV6-3, the J gene TRBJ1-5; 8 nucleotides match TRBD1. Per the germline V gene, CDR1 is MNHEY and CDR2 is SVGEGT. V trimming: 2 bases; J trimming: 1 base; junction bases outside the gene matches: 1. This CDR3 has 15 amino acids. The DNA of the CDR3 is TGTGCCAGCAGTTACCAGGGGGCAAGCAATCAGCCCCAGCATTTT. Encoded protein: CASSYQGASNQPQHF.

V usage is TRBV5-4 and J usage is TRBJ2-7, with TRBD2 matching 8 bases. The CDR3 totals 14 residues. Trimming took 4 bases from V and 6 from J; bases not matched to a gene: 9. Looked up from germline, CDR1 is SGHNT and CDR2 is YYREEE (reference sequence). The CDR3 sequence is CASSPGGRSGEQYF. The DNA of the CDR3 is TGTGCCAGCAGCCCGGGGGGGAGGAGCGGCGAGCAGTACTTC.

The V and J genes are TRBV5-1 and TRBJ2-1; D is uncertain. This CDR3 region has 15 residues. CDR1 and CDR2 (germline): SGHRS, YFSETQ. V dropped 1 base and J dropped 5 bases, with 13 bases sitting between them. The CDR3 is CASSLNAQVNNEQFF. DNA for the CDR3: TGCGCCAGCAGCTTGAATGCCCAGGTTAACAATGAGCAGTTCTTC. Supplemented by reference TRBV5-1 and TRBJ2-1, the full variable domain reads KAGVTQTPRYLIKTRGQQVTLSCSPISGHRSVSWYQQTPGQGLQFLFEYFSETQRNKGNFPGRFSGRQFSNSRSEMNVSTLELGDSALYLCASSLNAQVNNEQFFGPGTRLTVL.

The sample holds a few counts of this clone. The chain employs TRBV29-1 and TRBJ2-7; a possible D gene is TRBD1 (5 bases). Trimming shortened V by 4 bases and J by 6 bases, and 13 bases separated the two germline ends. From germline, CDR1 is SQVTM and CDR2 ANQGSEA. This CDR3 has 12 residues. This CDR3 reads CSVVDSGIEQYF. The CDR3 nucleotides read TGCAGCGTTGTTGACTCAGGGATCGAGCAGTACTTC.

The chain employs TRBV5-6 and TRBJ1-2, with TRBD1 identical over 8 bases. Trimming removed 0 bases from V and 2 bases from J; junction bases left unmatched: 9. The CDR3 is 17 amino acids. Germline V gene lookup returns CDR1 SGHDT and CDR2 YYEEEE. CDR3 in amino acids: CASSLGDRGTENYGYTF. As DNA, the CDR3 is TGTGCCAGCAGCTTGGGTGACAGGGGCACCGAGAACTATGGCTACACCTTC.

V and J are TRBV7-2 and TRBJ1-1; perhaps TRBD1 as D (5 bases). This CDR3 is built from 16 residues. The germline V and J ends were trimmed by 5 bases and 7 bases, with 23 bases remaining between them. Looked up from germline, CDR1 is SGHTA and CDR2 is FQGNSA. CDR3 nucleotides: TGTGCCAGCAGCCAGGGACTCCCCCTTGAATCAGTTGAAGCTTTCTTT. This codes for CASSQGLPLESVEAFF. Complete variable domain (other parts from reference TRBV7-2 and TRBJ1-1): GAGVSQSPSNKVTEKGKDVELRCDPISGHTALYWYRQSLGQGLEFLIYFQGNSAPDKSGLPSDRFSAERTGGSVSTLTIQRTQQEDSAVYLCASSQGLPLESVEAFFGQGTRLTVV.

The gene calls are TRBV19 and TRBJ1-2, with D tentatively TRBD1 (5 bases). The V end was cut by 6 bases, the J end by 1 base, with 9 bases between. The CDR3 runs 13 residues. The germline V gene encodes CDR1 LNHDA and CDR2 SQIVND (reference sequence). The CDR3 loop is CASRIDSNYGYTF. DNA for the CDR3: TGTGCCAGTAGGATTGACAGTAACTATGGCTACACCTTC.

The rearrangement joins TRBV27 to TRBJ2-2, with D tentatively TRBD1 (5 bases). CDR1 is MNHEY, CDR2 SMNVEV, per germline (reference sequence). The CDR3 length is 14 residues. Trimming stripped 2 bases from V and 5 bases from J, with 9 bases between. The CDR3 region has the DNA TGTGCCAGCAGTTTACCGACAGCAACCGGGGAGCTGTTTTTT. This sequence encodes CASSLPTATGELFF.

The chain recombines TRBV28 with TRBJ2-1; 11 bases are shared with TRBD1. CDR3 length equals 14 residues. V shed 6 bases and J 10 bases; nucleotides not matched to a gene: 8. Germline assignment: CDR1 MDHEN and CDR2 SYDVKM. The CDR3 loop is CASSSGQGGWEQFF. CDR3 bases: TGTGCCAGCAGCTCGGGACAGGGGGGTTGGGAGCAGTTCTTC.

The chain links TRBV5-4 to TRBJ1-2, with D perhaps TRBD1 (5 bases). CDR3 length: 13 amino acids. Trimming took off 3 bases at V and 8 bases at J, with 14 bases between the two ends. Germline-derived CDR1 and CDR2 are SGHNT and YYREEE (reference sequence). The CDR3 region is CASSSSQAVGYTF. CDR3 DNA sequence: TGTGCCAGCAGCTCTTCACAGGCGGTAGGCTACACCTTC.

The rearrangement joins TRBV7-2 to TRBJ2-7, with TRBD1 identical over 10 bases. The V and J ends lost 2 bases and 5 bases, in that order; junction bases with no gene match: 6. In germline, CDR1 is SGHTA, CDR2 FQGNSA. The CDR3 runs to 15 residues. CDR3 sequence: CASSLQPGQGNEQYF. As DNA, the CDR3 is TGTGCCAGCAGCTTACAGCCGGGACAGGGGAACGAGCAGTACTTC.

V and J are TRBV30 and TRBJ1-5; D may be TRBD1 (5 bases). Germline V gene sequence: CDR1 GTSNPN, CDR2 SVGIG (reference sequence). V was clipped by 1 base and J by 5 bases, with 6 bases between them. The CDR3 runs 12 residues. CDR3 residues: CAWSAGYQPQHF. The CDR3 nucleotides read TGTGCCTGGAGTGCAGGGTATCAGCCCCAGCATTTT.

The rearrangement links TRBV19 to TRBJ1-5; possibly TRBD1 for D (5 bases). Germline V gene lookup returns CDR1 LNHDA and CDR2 SQIVND (reference sequence). The ends were cut back, 7 bases at V and 2 bases at J, with 15 bases in the middle. CDR3 size: 15 residues. This CDR3 reads CASIDQGIRNQPQHF. CDR3 nucleotide sequence: TGTGCCAGTATCGACCAGGGAATTCGCAATCAGCCCCAGCATTTT.

The rearrangement joins TRBV5-1 to TRBJ2-2; 7 bases match TRBD1. V shed 6 bases, J shed 1 base, and the junction held 6 bases outside the gene matches. Germline loops: CDR1 SGHRS, CDR2 YFSETQ. The CDR3 length is 15 residues. The DNA for the CDR3 is TGCGCCAGCAACCCGGGACAGATGAACACCGGGGAGCTGTTTTTT. Its protein product is CASNPGQMNTGELFF.

The rearrangement joins TRBV18 to TRBJ2-1; TRBD2 matches 13 bases. Germline V gene data show CDR1 as KGHSH and CDR2 as LQKENI. V trimming: 3 bases; J trimming: 5 bases; junction bases outside the gene matches: 1. The CDR3 loop spans 15 amino acids. The CDR3 sequence is CASSPGLAGHNEQFF. The DNA for the CDR3 is TGTGCCAGCTCACCGGGACTAGCGGGACACAATGAGCAGTTCTTC.

V usage is TRBV28 and J usage is TRBJ1-5, with D unclear. V lost 7 bases and J lost 2, with 15 bases in between. The CDR3 is 15 residues long. CDR1 MDHEN and CDR2 SYDVKM come from the germline V gene. The CDR3 region has the DNA TGTGCCAGCAACCACGCGGGATCCGGCAATCAGCCCCAGCATTTT. This gives the protein CASNHAGSGNQPQHF.

V is TRBV4-1 and J is TRBJ2-5; 8 positions match TRBD2. Germline trimming cut 1 base from V and 7 bases from J; bases unmatched to any gene: 17. Germline loops: CDR1 MGHRA, CDR2 YSYEKL. This CDR3 spans 18 amino acids. CDR3 loop: CASSQGPAGGGQVGTQYF. The CDR3 region has the DNA TGCGCCAGCAGCCAAGGACCTGCCGGGGGGGGGCAGGTGGGGACCCAGTACTTC.

The chain employs TRBV3-1 (or the pseudogene TRBV3-2) and TRBJ1-6, with D tentatively TRBD1 (5 bases). The CDR3 contains 18 residues. V was trimmed by 1 base and J by 4 bases, leaving 17 bases between them. Germline V gene data show CDR1 as LGHDT and CDR2 as YNNKEL (reference sequence). CDR3 amino acids: CASSQAGRGRTYNSPLHF. CDR3 in DNA: TGTGCCAGCAGCCAAGCCGGTCGGGGGAGGACTTATAATTCACCCCTCCACTTT.

This clone appeared once. A read error may account for a junction end that differs from germline. The chain joins TRBV11-3 to TRBJ1-5; D possibly corresponds to TRBD1 (6 bases). This CDR3 spans 14 amino acids. Germline CDR1 and CDR2: SGHNT and YENEEA. CDR3 bases: TGTGCCAGCAGCATAGACAGGTTTAATCAGCCCCAGCATTTT. Translated, it gives CASSIDRFNQPQHF.

The chain joins TRBV25-1 to TRBJ1-2; perhaps TRBD1 as D (5 bases). Per germline, CDR1 MGHDK and CDR2 SYGVNS. Trimming cost V 6 bases and J 7 bases, with 12 bases left between them. This CDR3 is built from 12 residues. CDR3 coding DNA: TGTGCCAGCAGAGTGGGGCCGGGTGGCTACACCTTC. It specifies CASRVGPGGYTF.

This sequence joins TRBV7-2 and TRBJ2-1, with 7 bases that match TRBD2. The CDR3 totals 17 residues. The junction had 12 bases not matched to a gene; V was cut back by 5 bases and J by 2 bases. Germline V gene data show CDR1 as SGHTA and CDR2 as FQGNSA. In nucleotides, the CDR3 is TGTGCCAGCAGCCCCGGGGGGTGGGACCAAACCTACAATGAGCAGTTCTTC. Amino acid sequence: CASSPGGWDQTYNEQFF.